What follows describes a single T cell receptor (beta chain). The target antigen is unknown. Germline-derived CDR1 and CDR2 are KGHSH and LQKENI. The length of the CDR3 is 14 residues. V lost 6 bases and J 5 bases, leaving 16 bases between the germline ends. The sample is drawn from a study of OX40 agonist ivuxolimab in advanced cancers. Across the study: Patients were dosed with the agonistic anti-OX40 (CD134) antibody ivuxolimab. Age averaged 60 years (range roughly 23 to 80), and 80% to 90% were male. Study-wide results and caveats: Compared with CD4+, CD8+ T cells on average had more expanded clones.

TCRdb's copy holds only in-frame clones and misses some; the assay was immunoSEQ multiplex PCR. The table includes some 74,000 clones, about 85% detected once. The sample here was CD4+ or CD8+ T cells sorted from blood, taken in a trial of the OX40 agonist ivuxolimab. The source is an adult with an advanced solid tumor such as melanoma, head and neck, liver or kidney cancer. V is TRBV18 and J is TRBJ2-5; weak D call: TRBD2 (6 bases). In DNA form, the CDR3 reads TGTGCCAGCTCTCAGGGCGGGACGGTCGAGACCCAGTACTTC. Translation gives CASSQGGTVETQYF.